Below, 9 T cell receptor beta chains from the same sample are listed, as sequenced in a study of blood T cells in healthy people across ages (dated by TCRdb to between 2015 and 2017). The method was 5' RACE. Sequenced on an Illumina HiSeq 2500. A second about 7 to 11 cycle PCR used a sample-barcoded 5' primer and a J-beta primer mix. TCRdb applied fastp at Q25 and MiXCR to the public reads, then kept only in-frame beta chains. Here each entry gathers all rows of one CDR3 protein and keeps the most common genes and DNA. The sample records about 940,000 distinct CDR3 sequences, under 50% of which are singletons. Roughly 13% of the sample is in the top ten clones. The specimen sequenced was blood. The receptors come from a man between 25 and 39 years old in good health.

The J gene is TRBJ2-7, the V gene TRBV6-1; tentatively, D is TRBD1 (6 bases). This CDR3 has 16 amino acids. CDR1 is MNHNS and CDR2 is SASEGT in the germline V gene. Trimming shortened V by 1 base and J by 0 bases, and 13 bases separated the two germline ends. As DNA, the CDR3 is TGTGCCAGCAGTGAAGTCCCGACAGGTTACTCCTACGAGCAGTACTTC. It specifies CASSEVPTGYSYEQYF.

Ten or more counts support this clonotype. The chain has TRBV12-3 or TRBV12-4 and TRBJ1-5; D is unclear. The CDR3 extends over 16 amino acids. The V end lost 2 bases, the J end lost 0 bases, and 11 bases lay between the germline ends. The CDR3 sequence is CASSLRQADSNQPQHF. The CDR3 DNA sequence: TGTGCCAGCAGTTTAAGGCAGGCTGATAGCAATCAGCCCCAGCATTTT.

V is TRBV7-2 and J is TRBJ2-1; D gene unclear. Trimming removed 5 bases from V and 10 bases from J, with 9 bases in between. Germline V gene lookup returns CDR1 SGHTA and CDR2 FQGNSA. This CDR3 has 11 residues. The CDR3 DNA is TGTGCCAGCAGCCCCAATTGGGAGCAGTTCTTC. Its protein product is CASSPNWEQFF.

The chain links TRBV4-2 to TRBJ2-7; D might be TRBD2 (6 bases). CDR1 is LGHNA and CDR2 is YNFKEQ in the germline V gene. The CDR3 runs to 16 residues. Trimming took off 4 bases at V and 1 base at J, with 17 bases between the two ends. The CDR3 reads CASSRVEGQTSYEQYF. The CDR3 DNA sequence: TGTGCCAGCAGCCGAGTGGAGGGCCAAACTTCCTACGAGCAGTACTTC.

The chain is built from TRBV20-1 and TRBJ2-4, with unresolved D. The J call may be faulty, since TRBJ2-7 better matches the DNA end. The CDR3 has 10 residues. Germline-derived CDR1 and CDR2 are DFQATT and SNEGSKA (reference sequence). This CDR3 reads CSAEHYEQYF. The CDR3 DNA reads TGCAGTGCAGAGCACTACGAGCAGTACTTC.

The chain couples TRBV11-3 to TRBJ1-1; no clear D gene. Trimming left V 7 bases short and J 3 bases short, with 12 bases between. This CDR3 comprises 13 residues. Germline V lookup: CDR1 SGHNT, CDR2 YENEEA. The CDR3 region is CASNPWRDTEAFF. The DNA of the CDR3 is TGTGCCAGCAACCCTTGGCGGGACACTGAAGCTTTCTTT.

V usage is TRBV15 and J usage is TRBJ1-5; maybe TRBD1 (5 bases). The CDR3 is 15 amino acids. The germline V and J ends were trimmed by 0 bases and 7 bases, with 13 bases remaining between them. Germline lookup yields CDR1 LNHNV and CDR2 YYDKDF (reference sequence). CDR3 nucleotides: TGTGCCACCAGCAGAGATACGGGGGGTTTCCAGCCCCAGCATTTT. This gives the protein CATSRDTGGFQPQHF.

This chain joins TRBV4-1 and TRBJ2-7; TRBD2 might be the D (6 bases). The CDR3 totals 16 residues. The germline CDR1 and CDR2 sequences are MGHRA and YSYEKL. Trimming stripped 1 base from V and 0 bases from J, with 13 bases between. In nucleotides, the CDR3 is TGCGCCAGCAGCCAAGTGTCCGGGGGTAGCTCCTACGAGCAGTACTTC. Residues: CASSQVSGGSSYEQYF.

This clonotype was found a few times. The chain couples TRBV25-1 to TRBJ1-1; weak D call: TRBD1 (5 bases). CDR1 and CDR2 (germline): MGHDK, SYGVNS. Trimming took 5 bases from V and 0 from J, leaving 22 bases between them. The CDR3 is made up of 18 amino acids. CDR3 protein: CASSSSGRLGHLNTEAFF. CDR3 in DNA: TGTGCCAGCAGTTCGTCGGGACGTCTCGGTCACTTGAACACTGAAGCTTTCTTT.